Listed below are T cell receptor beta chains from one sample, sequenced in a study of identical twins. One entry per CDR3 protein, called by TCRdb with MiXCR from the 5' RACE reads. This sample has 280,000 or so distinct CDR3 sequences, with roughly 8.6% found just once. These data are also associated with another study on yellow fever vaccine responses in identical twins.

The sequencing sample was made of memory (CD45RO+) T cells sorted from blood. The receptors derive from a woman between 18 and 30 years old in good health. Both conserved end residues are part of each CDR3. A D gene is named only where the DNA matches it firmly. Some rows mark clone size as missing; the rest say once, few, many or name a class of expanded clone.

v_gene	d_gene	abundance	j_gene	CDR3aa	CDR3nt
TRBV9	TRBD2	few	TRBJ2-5	CASSLWTSGGRETQYF	TGTGCCAGCAGCTTATGGACTAGCGGAGGGCGAGAGACCCAGTACTTC
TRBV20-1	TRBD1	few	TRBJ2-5	CSAGGDRGKETQYF	TGCAGTGCTGGGGGCGACAGGGGCAAAGAGACCCAGTACTTC
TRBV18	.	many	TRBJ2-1	CASSSQGEQFF	TGTGCCAGCTCTTCCCAGGGAGAGCAGTTCTTC
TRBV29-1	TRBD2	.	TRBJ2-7	CSVEDQGGSYEQYF	TGCAGCGTTGAAGATCAGGGCGGGAGTTACGAGCAGTACTTC
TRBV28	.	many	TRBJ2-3	CASRRSRVEAADTQYF	TGTGCCAGCAGACGAAGCAGGGTGGAGGCAGCAGATACGCAGTATTTT
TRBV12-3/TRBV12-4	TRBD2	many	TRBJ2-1	CASSSGTSGRNNEQFF	TGTGCCAGCAGTTCAGGGACTAGCGGGAGGAACAATGAGCAGTTCTTC
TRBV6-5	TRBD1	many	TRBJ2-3	CASGTGTGSTDTQYF	TGTGCCAGCGGTACTGGGACAGGGAGCACAGATACGCAGTATTTT
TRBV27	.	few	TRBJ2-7	CASSLEQIYEQYF	TGTGCCAGCAGTTTAGAACAGATCTACGAGCAGTACTTC
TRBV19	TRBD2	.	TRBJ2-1	CASSISTSGHISSYNEQFF	TGTGCCAGTAGTATTTCGACTAGCGGGCACATTAGCTCCTACAATGAGCAGTTCTTC
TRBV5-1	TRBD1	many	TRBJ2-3	CASSLGQGSIIDTQYF	TGCGCCAGCAGCTTGGGACAGGGGTCTATCATTGATACGCAGTATTTT
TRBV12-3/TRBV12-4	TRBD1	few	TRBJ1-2	CASSQRTGGMGYGYTF	TGTGCCAGCAGCCAACGGACAGGGGGCATGGGCTATGGCTACACCTTC
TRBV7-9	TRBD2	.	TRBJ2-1	CASTPGQGLAGGNEQFF	TGTGCCAGCACCCCGGGACAGGGACTAGCGGGGGGCAATGAGCAGTTCTTC
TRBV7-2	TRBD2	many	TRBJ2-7	CASSKLAGAYEQYF	TGTGCCAGCAGCAAGCTAGCGGGGGCCTACGAGCAGTACTTC
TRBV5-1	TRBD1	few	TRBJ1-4	CASSLSGQGNEKLFF	TGCGCCAGCAGTCTGTCGGGACAGGGTAATGAAAAACTGTTTTTT
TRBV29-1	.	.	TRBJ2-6	CSVAGPDGANVLTF	TGCAGCGTTGCGGGGCCTGATGGGGCCAACGTCCTGACTTTC
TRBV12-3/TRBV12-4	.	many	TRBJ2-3	CASSLGAGRTDTQYF	TGTGCCAGCAGTTTAGGTGCGGGACGCACAGATACGCAGTATTTT
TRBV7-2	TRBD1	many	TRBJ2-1	CASSRQGGNYNEQFF	TGTGCCAGCAGCCGACAGGGGGGGAACTACAATGAGCAGTTCTTC
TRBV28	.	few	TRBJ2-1	CASRTDGMADYNEQFF	TGTGCCAGTAGGACAGACGGGATGGCGGACTACAATGAGCAGTTCTTC
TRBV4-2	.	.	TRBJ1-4	CASSLTAASNEKLFF	TGTGCCAGCAGCCTTACGGCAGCCTCAAATGAAAAACTGTTTTTT
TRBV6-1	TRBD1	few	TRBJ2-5	CASSHRDRGLGQETQYF	TGTGCCAGCAGCCACCGGGACAGGGGGTTAGGCCAAGAGACCCAGTACTTC
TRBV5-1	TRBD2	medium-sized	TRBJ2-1	CASSFAGTSGVYNEQFF	TGCGCCAGCAGCTTTGCTGGGACTAGCGGGGTGTACAATGAGCAGTTCTTC
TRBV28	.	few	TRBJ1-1	CASSISTGFAFF	TGTGCCAGCAGTATTTCAACAGGGTTTGCTTTCTTT
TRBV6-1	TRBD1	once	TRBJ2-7	CASSDLHTTGGYEQYF	TGTGCCAGCAGTGACCTACACACCACAGGGGGCTACGAGCAGTACTTC
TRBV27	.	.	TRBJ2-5	CASSLTGTPPGETQYF	TGTGCCAGCAGTCTCACCGGGACCCCCCCAGGAGAGACCCAGTACTTC
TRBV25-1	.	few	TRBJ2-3	CASSDQVTQYF	TGTGCCAGCAGTGACCAGGTTACGCAGTATTTT
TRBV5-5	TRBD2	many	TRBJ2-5	CASNAGAGETQYF	TGTGCCAGCAACGCGGGAGCTGGAGAGACCCAGTACTTC
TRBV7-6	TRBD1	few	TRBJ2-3	CASTPAQGAGSTDTQYF	TGTGCCAGCACCCCCGCCCAGGGGGCGGGAAGCACAGATACGCAGTATTTT
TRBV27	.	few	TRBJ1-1	CASSLLGSKNTEAFF	TGTGCCAGCAGTTTATTGGGTTCGAAGAACACTGAAGCTTTCTTT
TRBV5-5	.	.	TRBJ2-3	CASSLTGIYTDTQYF	TGTGCCAGCAGCTTGACGGGGATCTACACAGATACGCAGTATTTT
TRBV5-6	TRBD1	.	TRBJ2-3	CASSSPGQGTSDTQYF	TGTGCCAGCAGCTCGCCGGGACAGGGCACATCAGATACGCAGTATTTT
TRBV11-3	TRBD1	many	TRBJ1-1	CASSIRQGSAEAFF	TGTGCCAGCAGCATCCGACAGGGGAGTGCTGAAGCTTTCTTT
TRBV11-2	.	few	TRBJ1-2	CASSLMRDGYTF	TGTGCCAGCAGCTTGATGAGAGATGGCTACACCTTC
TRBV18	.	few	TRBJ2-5	CASSPLLGAWETQYF	TGTGCCAGCTCACCCCTACTAGGAGCTTGGGAGACCCAGTACTTC
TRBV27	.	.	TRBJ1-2	CASSLNGPNYGYTF	TGTGCCAGCAGTTTAAACGGACCTAACTATGGCTACACCTTC
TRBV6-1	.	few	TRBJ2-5	CASSAAGQFGGAQYF	TGTGCCAGCAGCGCCGCGGGACAATTCGGTGGGGCCCAGTACTTC
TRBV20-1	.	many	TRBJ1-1	CSAQAAEAFF	TGCAGTGCTCAGGCAGCAGAAGCTTTCTTT
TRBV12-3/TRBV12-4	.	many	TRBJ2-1	CASSPTLARDSEQFF	TGTGCCAGCAGTCCGACATTAGCCCGCGACAGTGAGCAGTTCTTC
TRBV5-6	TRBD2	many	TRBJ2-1	CASSFWGAGVEQFF	TGTGCCAGCAGCTTTTGGGGAGCGGGAGTCGAGCAGTTCTTC
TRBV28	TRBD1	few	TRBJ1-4	CASSRTGPAREKLFF	TGTGCCAGCAGTCGGACAGGACCGGCGAGGGAAAAACTGTTTTTT
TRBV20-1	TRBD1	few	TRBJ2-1	CSATGQGGQFF	TGCAGTGCCACCGGACAGGGCGGACAGTTCTTC
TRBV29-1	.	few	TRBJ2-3	CSVVGSNTQYF	TGCAGCGTTGTAGGCTCTAATACGCAGTATTTT
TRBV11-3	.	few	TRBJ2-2	CASSLVRGTTGELFF	TGTGCCAGCAGCTTAGTTCGGGGAACCACCGGGGAGCTGTTTTTT